This TCR beta chain was sequenced in a study of CD8 T cells in ankylosing spondylitis. TCRdb independently ran MiXCR on the 5' RACE reads; one entry per CDR3 protein. Here the sample spans around 31,000 distinct CDR3 sequences, 30% being singletons. The sample holds a few counts of this clonotype. Germline V CDR1 and CDR2: MGHRA, YSYEKL. The CDR3 totals 15 residues. V lost 2 bases and J lost 0; bases outside the gene matches: 2. The specimen sequenced was synovial fluid, either unsorted or a sorted T cell fraction (not recorded which). The V gene is TRBV4-1, the J gene TRBJ2-7; TRBD1 aligns across 9 bases. The TCR originated in a male donor with ankylosing spondylitis. CDR3 nucleotide sequence: TGCGCCAGCAGCCAAAGGGACAGGGCCTCCTACGAGCAGTACTTC. Protein product: CASSQRDRASYEQYF.